This T cell receptor (beta chain) was captured by sequencing in a study of follicular helper T cells after annual influenza vaccination. Findings and caveats of the study: Only roughly 9.5-21% of analyzed cells yielded productive TCRB sequences.

TCRdb's table, derived via immunoSEQ multiplex PCR, lists solely in-frame clones and lacks some. Among roughly 15,000 clones, 70% to 85% were seen once, and the ten largest hold 1.3%. Stated time point: 2014-2015 season, 7 days after vaccination. The length of the CDR3 is 15 residues. Germline V gene data show CDR1 as SGDLS and CDR2 as YYNGEE. V dropped 0 bases and J dropped 6; count of bases not matched to a gene: 2. Points on this clone: Its antigen is still unknown.

The sequence came from an adult who received the influenza vaccine. Sequenced here: CXCR5+ CD38- circulating T follicular helper cells from blood, sampled 7 days after influenza vaccination. Regarding subset: circulating Tfh, non-naive CD4+CXCR5+PD-1+ (ICOS+CD38+ or ICOS-CD38-). V and J are TRBV9 and TRBJ2-1; 11 nucleotides align to TRBD2. The CDR3 coding sequence is TGTGCCAGCAGCGTAGGTAGCGGGGGGGTCAATGAGCAGTTCTTC. Amino acid sequence: CASSVGSGGVNEQFF.